One sample yielded the 14 T cell receptor beta chains listed below, sequenced in a study of T cells after posttransplantation cyclophosphamide. The table came from immunoSEQ multiplex PCR; TCRdb's copy has only in-frame clones and leaves some out. The sample includes under 3,500 clones, more than 65% of them seen just once. Sequenced: PBMCs. These receptors came from a man under 40 with a blood cancer, CMV-positive, and with a related stem cell donor.

In its sample, this clone was seen a few times. The V and J genes are TRBV28 and TRBJ2-1, with D possibly TRBD2 on 6 matching bases. The V end lost 8 bases, the J end lost 6 bases, and 14 bases lay between the germline ends. Germline V gene lookup returns CDR1 MDHEN and CDR2 SYDVKM. The CDR3 extends over 13 amino acids. The CDR3 nucleotides are TGTGCCAGCCGGGGCCGGGGGTCCAATGAGCAGTTCTTC. It specifies CASRGRGSNEQFF.

V is TRBV28 and J is TRBJ2-1, with D perhaps matching TRBD2 (6 bases). Germline CDR1 is MDHEN and CDR2 is SYDVKM. V dropped 4 bases and J dropped 7 bases, with 17 bases sitting between them. The CDR3 length is 15 residues. The CDR3 DNA reads TGTGCCAGCAGTTCTTACACCCGGGGGAGGAATGAGCAGTTCTTC. Its translation is CASSSYTRGRNEQFF. Using reference TRBV28 and TRBJ2-1 for the parts outside the CDR3, the full variable domain is DVKVTQSSRYLVKRTGEKVFLECVQDMDHENMFWYRQDPGLGLRLIYFSYDVKMKEKGDIPEGYSVSREKKERFSLILESASTNQTSMYLCASSSYTRGRNEQFFGPGTRLTVL.

The chain combines TRBV6-6 with TRBJ1-3; 8 bases line up with TRBD1. The CDR3 loop spans 16 amino acids. The germline CDR1 and CDR2 sequences are MNHNY and SVGAGI (reference sequence). Unmatched junction bases numbered 5, after V lost 4 bases and J lost 0 bases. CDR3 sequence reads: CASSLGQAYSGNTIYF. The CDR3, as DNA: TGTGCCAGCAGTTTGGGACAGGCCTACTCTGGAAACACCATATATTTT.

This chain connects TRBV6-5 to TRBJ2-5; possible D gene TRBD2, 5 bases. The CDR3 totals 13 residues. Trimming shortened V by 7 bases and J by 7 bases, and 16 bases separated the two germline ends. The germline V gene has CDR1 MNHEY and CDR2 SVGAGI. The CDR3 spells CASTRRGERTQYF. The CDR3 DNA sequence: TGTGCCAGCACTCGCCGGGGTGAGAGGACCCAGTACTTC.

Only a few counts were recorded for this clone. The chain couples TRBV2 to TRBJ2-7, with D perhaps matching TRBD1 (6 bases). V was clipped by 7 bases and J by 7 bases, with 17 bases between them. Germline CDR1 is SNHLY and CDR2 is FYNNEI. CDR3 length: 13 amino acids. CDR3 coding DNA: TGTGCCAGCACCCTGACAGGCCTTGGGGAGCAGTACTTC. It codes for CASTLTGLGEQYF.

V is TRBV2 and J is TRBJ1-1, with 7 bases matching TRBD1. Per the germline V gene, CDR1 is SNHLY and CDR2 is FYNNEI. J gave up 0 bases and V 6 bases, and 10 bases lay outside the gene matches. The length of the CDR3 is 16 residues. In nucleotides, the CDR3 is TGTGCCAGCAGCCCCCAGGGGGAGGAAATGAACACTGAAGCTTTCTTT. Residues: CASSPQGEEMNTEAFF.

V and J are TRBV9 and TRBJ2-1, with TRBD2 matching 8 bases. The CDR3 has 15 residues. CDR1 is SGDLS, CDR2 YYNGEE, per germline. V shed 3 bases, J shed 0 bases, and the junction held 2 bases outside the gene matches. CDR3 nucleotides: TGTGCCAGCAGCGGACTAGCGAGCTCCTACAATGAGCAGTTCTTC. Amino acid sequence: CASSGLASSYNEQFF.

This chain links TRBV11-2 with TRBJ1-3; TRBD1 is a possible D gene (5 bases). From germline, CDR1 is SGHAT and CDR2 FQNNGV. V lost 0 bases and J 3 bases, leaving 12 bases between the germline ends. The length of the CDR3 is 16 residues. The CDR3 reads CASSLDRRGFGNTIYF. The CDR3 nucleotides read TGTGCCAGCAGCTTAGATCGCCGGGGGTTTGGAAACACCATATATTTT.

V gene TRBV18 combines with J gene TRBJ2-1; maybe TRBD1 (6 bases). There are 13 residues in the CDR3. V was clipped by 6 bases and J by 5 bases, with 11 bases between them. CDR1 and CDR2 from the germline V gene are KGHSH and LQKENI. The CDR3 sequence is CASSYDRHNEQFF. The CDR3 region has the DNA TGTGCCAGCTCGTACGACAGGCACAATGAGCAGTTCTTC.

J is TRBJ2-1 and V is TRBV10-3; TRBD2 matches at 7 bases. Germline V CDR1 and CDR2: ENHRY, SYGVKD. This CDR3 has 16 residues. J was trimmed by 5 bases and V by 3 bases; bases with no gene match: 10. CDR3 sequence: CAISDPLAQTHNEQFF. The CDR3 coding sequence is TGTGCCATCAGTGACCCACTAGCGCAGACTCACAATGAGCAGTTCTTC.

This clone was counted between two and nine times. The chain links TRBV6-6 to TRBJ1-1; no clear D gene. V shed 5 bases and J shed 1 base, with 8 bases lying between them. This CDR3 comprises 13 residues. From germline, CDR1 is MNHNY and CDR2 SVGAGI (reference sequence). DNA of the CDR3: TGTGCCAGCAGTCTCTATGCGAACACTGAAGCTTTCTTT. This encodes CASSLYANTEAFF.

The CDR3 DNA reads TGTGCCAGCTCACCTTTGATGGACAGCTTCTACGAGCAGTACTTC. The encoded protein is CASSPLMDSFYEQYF. J is TRBJ2-7 and V is TRBV18; a weak D match, TRBD1 (6 bases). Germline CDR1 and CDR2: KGHSH and LQKENI. The CDR3 runs to 15 residues. Trimming removed 3 bases from V and 3 bases from J, with 15 bases in between.

The rearrangement joins TRBV5-1 to TRBJ2-2; 9 bases agree with TRBD1. This CDR3 is built from 15 residues. Trimming removed 3 bases from V and 6 bases from J; junction bases left unmatched: 6. Germline V gene sequence: CDR1 SGHRS, CDR2 YFSETQ. CDR3 bases: TGCGCCAGCAGCTGGGGACAGGGCGGCGCCGGGGAGCTGTTTTTT. This encodes CASSWGQGGAGELFF.

The V gene is TRBV15, the J gene TRBJ2-1, with TRBD1 identical over 8 bases. The length of the CDR3 is 13 residues. The ends lost 4 bases at V and 12 bases at J; junction bases unmatched: 8. Germline lookup yields CDR1 LNHNV and CDR2 YYDKDF (reference sequence). The CDR3 DNA follows: TGTGCCACCAGCAATCTAGAGGGACAGGTGCAGTTCTTC. Translating it yields CATSNLEGQVQFF.